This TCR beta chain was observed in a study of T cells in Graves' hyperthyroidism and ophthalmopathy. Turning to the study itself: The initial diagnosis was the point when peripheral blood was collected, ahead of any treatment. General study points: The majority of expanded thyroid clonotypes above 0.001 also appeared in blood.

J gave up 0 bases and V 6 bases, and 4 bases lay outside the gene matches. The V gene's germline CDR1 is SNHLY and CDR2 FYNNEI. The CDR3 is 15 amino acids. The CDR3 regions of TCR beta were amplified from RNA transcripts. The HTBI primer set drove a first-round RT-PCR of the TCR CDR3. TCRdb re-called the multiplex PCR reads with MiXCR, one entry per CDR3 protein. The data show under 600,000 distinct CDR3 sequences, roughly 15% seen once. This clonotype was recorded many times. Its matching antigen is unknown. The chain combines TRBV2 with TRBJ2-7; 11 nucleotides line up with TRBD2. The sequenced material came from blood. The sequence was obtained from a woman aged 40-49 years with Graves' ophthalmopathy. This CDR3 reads CASRLAGGASYEQYF. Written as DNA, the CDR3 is TGTGCCAGCAGGCTAGCGGGAGGAGCCTCCTACGAGCAGTACTTC.